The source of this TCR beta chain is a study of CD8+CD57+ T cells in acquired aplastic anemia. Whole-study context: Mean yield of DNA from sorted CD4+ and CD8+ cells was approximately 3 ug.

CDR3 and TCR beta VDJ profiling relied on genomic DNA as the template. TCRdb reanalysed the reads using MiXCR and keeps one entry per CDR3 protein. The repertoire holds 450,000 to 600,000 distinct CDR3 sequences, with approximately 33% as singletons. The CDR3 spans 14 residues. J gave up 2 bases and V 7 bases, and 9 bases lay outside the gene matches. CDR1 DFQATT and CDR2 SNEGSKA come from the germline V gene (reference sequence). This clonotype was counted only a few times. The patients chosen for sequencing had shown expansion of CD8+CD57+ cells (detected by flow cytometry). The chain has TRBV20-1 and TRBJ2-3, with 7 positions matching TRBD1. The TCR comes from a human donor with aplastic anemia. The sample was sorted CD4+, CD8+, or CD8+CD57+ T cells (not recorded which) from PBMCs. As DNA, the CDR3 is TGCAGTGTCAGTGAGGGGGCTAACACAGATACGCAGTATTTT. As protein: CSVSEGANTDTQYF.